This record covers a single T cell receptor beta chain. This entry is derived from a study of cytomegalovirus exposure and HLA in healthy donors. Germline V gene sequence: CDR1 SGHDT, CDR2 YYEEEE. Trimming removed 6 bases at V and 6 bases at J, with 22 bases between. The CDR3 totals 17 residues. With 60 Vbeta and 13 Jbeta primers, the PCR was carried out. Original handling: Among the unique TCR beta chains that a later analysis counted, 75 million to 85 million in all, 9.5 million to 12 million were shared. Clones were read by immunoSEQ multiplex PCR, and TCRdb kept only the in-frame ones, dropping some. V and J calls and clone size follow that table, whereas D and trimming were derived from the DNA. The table lists around 190,000 clones, approximately 80% of them singletons, with approximately 1.2% in the top ten.

Input material: PBMCs. The chain has TRBV5-6 and TRBJ1-6, with a tentative D call TRBD1 (5 bases). The clonotype originates from a girl aged 2 to 9 in good health and CMV-seropositive. The CDR3 DNA is TGTGCCAGCAACCTCGCTAGAAGACAGTCCGGTAATTCACCCCTCCACTTT. Its protein product is CASNLARRQSGNSPLHF.